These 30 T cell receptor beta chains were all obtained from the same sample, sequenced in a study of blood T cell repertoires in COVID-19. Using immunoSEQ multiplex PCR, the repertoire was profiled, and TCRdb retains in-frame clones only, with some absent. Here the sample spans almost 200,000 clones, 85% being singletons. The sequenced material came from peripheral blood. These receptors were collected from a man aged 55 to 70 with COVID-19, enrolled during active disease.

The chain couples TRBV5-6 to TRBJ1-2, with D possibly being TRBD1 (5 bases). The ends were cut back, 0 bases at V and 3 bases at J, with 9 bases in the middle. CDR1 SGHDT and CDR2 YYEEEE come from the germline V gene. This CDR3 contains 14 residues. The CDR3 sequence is CASSLDVRDYGYTF. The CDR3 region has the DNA TGTGCCAGCAGCTTGGATGTCAGGGACTATGGCTACACCTTC.

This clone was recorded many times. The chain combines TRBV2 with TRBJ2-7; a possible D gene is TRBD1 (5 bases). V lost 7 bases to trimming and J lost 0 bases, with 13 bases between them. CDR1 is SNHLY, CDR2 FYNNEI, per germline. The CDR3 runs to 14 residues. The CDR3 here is CASNADTNSYEQYF. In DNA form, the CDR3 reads TGTGCCAGCAACGCGGACACAAACTCCTACGAGCAGTACTTC.

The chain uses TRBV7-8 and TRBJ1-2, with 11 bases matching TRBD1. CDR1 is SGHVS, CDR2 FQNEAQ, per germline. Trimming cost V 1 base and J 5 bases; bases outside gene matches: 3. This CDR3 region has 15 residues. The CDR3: CASSLGDRGLYGYTF. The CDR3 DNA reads TGTGCCAGCAGCTTAGGGGACAGGGGGTTATATGGCTACACCTTC.

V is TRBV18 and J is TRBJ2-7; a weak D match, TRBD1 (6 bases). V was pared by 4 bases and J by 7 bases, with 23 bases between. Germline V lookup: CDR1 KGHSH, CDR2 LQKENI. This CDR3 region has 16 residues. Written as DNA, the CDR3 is TGTGCCAGCTCACTGGACGCCGCACACAGGGTGCGGGAGCAGTACTTC. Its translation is CASSLDAAHRVREQYF. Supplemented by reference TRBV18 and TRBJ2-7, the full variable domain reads NAGVMQNPRHLVRRRGQEARLRCSPMKGHSHVYWYRQLPEEGLKFMVYLQKENIIDESGMPKERFSAEFPKEGPSILRIQQVVRGDSAAYFCASSLDAAHRVREQYFGPGTRLTVT.

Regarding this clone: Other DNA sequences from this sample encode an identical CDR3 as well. CDR3 DNA: TGTGCCAGCAGCCGCACAGCGGGAGGCTCCTACGAGCAGTACTTC. Translated: CASSRTAGGSYEQYF. The V call is TRBV5-4, the J call TRBJ2-7, with 9 bases identical to TRBD2. The ends lost 4 bases at V and 0 bases at J; junction bases unmatched: 5. This CDR3 has 15 residues. Germline CDR1 and CDR2: SGHNT and YYREEE (reference sequence).

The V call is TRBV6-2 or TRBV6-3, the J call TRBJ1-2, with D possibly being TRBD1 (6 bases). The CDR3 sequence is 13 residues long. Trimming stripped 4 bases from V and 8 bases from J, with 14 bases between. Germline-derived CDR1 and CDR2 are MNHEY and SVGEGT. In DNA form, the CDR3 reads TGTGCCAGCAGTTTTCGAGGGGGTGGAGGCTACACCTTC. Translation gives CASSFRGGGGYTF.

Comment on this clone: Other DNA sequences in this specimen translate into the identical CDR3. CDR3 amino acids: CASSLAGGNTGELFF. CDR3 nucleotides: TGCGCCAGCAGCTTGGCGGGGGGAAACACCGGGGAGCTGTTTTTT. This chain joins TRBV5-1 and TRBJ2-2; 7 nucleotides line up with TRBD2. The germline gives CDR1 SGHRS, CDR2 YFSETQ. V gave up 0 bases and J gave up 2 bases; unmatched junction bases: 1. The CDR3 sequence is 15 residues long.

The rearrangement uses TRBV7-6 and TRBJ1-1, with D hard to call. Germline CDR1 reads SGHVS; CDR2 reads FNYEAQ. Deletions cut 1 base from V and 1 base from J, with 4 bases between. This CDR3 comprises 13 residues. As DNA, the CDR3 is TGTGCCAGCAGCTTAGAGCCGAACACTGAAGCTTTCTTT. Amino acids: CASSLEPNTEAFF.

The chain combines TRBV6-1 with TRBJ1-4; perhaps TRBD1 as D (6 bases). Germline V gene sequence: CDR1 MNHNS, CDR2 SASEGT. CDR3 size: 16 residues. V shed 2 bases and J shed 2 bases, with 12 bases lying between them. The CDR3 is CASSEREGGTNEKLFF. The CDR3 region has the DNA TGTGCCAGCAGTGAAAGGGAGGGGGGGACTAATGAAAAACTGTTTTTT.

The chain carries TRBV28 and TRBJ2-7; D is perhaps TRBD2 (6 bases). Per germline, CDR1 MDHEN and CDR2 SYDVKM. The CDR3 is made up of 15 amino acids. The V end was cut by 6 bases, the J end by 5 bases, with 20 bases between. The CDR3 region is CASSSAGKPGDEQYF. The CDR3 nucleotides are TGTGCCAGCAGCTCGGCGGGGAAGCCGGGGGACGAGCAGTACTTC. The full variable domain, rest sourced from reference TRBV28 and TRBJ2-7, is DVKVTQSSRYLVKRTGEKVFLECVQDMDHENMFWYRQDPGLGLRLIYFSYDVKMKEKGDIPEGYSVSREKKERFSLILESASTNQTSMYLCASSSAGKPGDEQYFGPGTRLTVT.

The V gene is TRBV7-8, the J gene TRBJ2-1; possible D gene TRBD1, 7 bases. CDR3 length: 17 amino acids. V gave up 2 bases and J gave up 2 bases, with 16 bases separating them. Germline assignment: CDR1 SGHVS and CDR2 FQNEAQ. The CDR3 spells CASSLKGRGAPYNEQFF. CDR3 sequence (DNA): TGTGCCAGCAGCTTAAAGGGCAGGGGGGCCCCCTACAATGAGCAGTTCTTC.

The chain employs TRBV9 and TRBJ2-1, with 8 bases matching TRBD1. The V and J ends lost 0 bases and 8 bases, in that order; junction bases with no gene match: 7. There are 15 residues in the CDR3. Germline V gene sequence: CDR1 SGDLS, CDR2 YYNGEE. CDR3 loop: CASSVGLTGADEQFF. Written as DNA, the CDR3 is TGTGCCAGCAGCGTAGGGTTGACAGGGGCCGATGAGCAGTTCTTC.

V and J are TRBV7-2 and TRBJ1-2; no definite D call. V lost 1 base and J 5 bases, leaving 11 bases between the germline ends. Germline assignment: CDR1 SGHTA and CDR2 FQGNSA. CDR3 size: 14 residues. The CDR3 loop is CASSLGARLYGYTF. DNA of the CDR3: TGTGCCAGCAGCTTAGGGGCAAGGCTGTATGGCTACACCTTC.

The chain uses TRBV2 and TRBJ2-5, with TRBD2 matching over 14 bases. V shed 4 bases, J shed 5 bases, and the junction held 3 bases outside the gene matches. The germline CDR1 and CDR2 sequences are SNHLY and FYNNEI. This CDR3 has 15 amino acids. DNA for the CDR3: TGTGCCAGCAGTGCACGGACTAGCGGGAGGGAGACCCAGTACTTC. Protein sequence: CASSARTSGRETQYF.

The CDR3 DNA sequence: TGTGCCAGCAGGGAGCGGGGAGCCTACAATGAGCAGTTCTTC. Amino acids: CASRERGAYNEQFF. This chain connects TRBV2 to TRBJ2-1; 7 positions match TRBD2. V was pared by 6 bases and J by 2 bases, with 4 bases of the junction left unmatched. CDR3 size: 14 residues. Germline V gene data show CDR1 as SNHLY and CDR2 as FYNNEI.

DNA for the CDR3: TGTGCTAGTGGTTTGGTACTTCCTGCCGGGGAGCTGTTTTTT. Amino acid sequence: CASGLVLPAGELFF. The rearrangement joins TRBV12-5 to TRBJ2-2, with D hard to call. Germline CDR1 LGHNT, CDR2 FRNRAP. Trimming removed 0 bases from V and 6 bases from J, with 8 bases in between. This CDR3 contains 14 residues.

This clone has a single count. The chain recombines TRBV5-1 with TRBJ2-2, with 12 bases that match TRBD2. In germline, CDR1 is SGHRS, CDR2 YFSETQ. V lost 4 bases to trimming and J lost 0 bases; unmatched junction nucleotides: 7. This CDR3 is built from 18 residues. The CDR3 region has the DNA TGCGCCAGCAGCGACGGGACTAGCGGGTCCTCGAACACCGGGGAGCTGTTTTTT. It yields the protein CASSDGTSGSSNTGELFF.

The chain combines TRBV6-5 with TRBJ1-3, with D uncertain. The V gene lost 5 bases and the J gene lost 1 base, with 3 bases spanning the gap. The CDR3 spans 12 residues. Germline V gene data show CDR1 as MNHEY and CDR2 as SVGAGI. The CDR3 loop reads CASSPSGNTIYF. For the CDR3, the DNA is TGTGCCAGCAGTCCATCTGGAAACACCATATATTTT.

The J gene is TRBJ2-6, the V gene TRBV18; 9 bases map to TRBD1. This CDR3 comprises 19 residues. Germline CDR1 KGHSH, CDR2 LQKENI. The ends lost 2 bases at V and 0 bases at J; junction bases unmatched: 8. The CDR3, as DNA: TGTGCCAGCTCACCATGGGCCCCGGACAGGGGCTCTGGGGCCAACGTCCTGACTTTC. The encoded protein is CASSPWAPDRGSGANVLTF.

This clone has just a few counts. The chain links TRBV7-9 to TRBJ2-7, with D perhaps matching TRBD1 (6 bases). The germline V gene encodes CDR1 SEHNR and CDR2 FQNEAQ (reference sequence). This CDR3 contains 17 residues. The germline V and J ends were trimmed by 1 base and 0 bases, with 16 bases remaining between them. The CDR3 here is CASSLGQGSKSSYEQYF. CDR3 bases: TGTGCCAGCAGCTTAGGCCAGGGGTCCAAATCCTCCTACGAGCAGTACTTC. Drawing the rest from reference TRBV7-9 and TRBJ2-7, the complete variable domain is DTGVSQNPRHKITKRGQNVTFRCDPISEHNRLYWYRQTLGQGPEFLTYFQNEAQLEKSRLLSDRFSAERPKGSFSTLEIQRTEQGDSAMYLCASSLGQGSKSSYEQYFGPGTRLTVT.

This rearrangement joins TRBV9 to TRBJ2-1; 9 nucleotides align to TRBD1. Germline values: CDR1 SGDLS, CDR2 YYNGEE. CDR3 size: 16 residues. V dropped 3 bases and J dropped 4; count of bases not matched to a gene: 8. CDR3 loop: CASSGGPGQGYNEQFF. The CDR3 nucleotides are TGTGCCAGCAGCGGGGGACCGGGACAGGGATACAATGAGCAGTTCTTC.

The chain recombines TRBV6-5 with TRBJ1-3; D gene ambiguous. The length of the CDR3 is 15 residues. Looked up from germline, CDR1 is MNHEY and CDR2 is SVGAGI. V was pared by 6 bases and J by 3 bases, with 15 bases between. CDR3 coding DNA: TGTGCCAGCAGGGATGGGTCCGGGAATGGAAACACCATATATTTT. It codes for CASRDGSGNGNTIYF.

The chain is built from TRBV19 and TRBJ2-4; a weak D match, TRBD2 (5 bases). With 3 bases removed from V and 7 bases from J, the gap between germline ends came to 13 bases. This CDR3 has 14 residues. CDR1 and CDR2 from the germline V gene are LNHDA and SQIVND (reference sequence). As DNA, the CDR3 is TGTGCCAGTAGTATGAGAGGGAGTGTCAACATTCAGTACTTC. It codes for CASSMRGSVNIQYF.

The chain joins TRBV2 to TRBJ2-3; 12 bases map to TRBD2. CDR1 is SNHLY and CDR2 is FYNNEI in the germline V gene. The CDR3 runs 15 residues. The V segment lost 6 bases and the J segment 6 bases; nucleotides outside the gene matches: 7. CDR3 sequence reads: CASSVGLAGTDTQYF. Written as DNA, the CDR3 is TGTGCCAGCAGCGTTGGACTAGCGGGAACTGATACGCAGTATTTT.

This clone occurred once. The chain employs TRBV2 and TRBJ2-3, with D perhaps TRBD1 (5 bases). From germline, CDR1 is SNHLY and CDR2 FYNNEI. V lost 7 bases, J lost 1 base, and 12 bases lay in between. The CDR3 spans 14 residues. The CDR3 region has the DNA TGTGCCAGCACTACAGGCCGACGCACAGATACGCAGTATTTT. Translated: CASTTGRRTDTQYF. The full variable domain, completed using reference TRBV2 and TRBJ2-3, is EPEVTQTPSHQVTQMGQEVILRCVPISNHLYFYWYRQILGQKVEFLVSFYNNEISEKSEIFDDQFSVERPDGSNFTLKIRSTKLEDSAMYFCASTTGRRTDTQYFGPGTRLTVL.

The CDR3 loop reads CASSPELNSPLHF. Written as DNA, the CDR3 is TGTGCCAGCAGCCCCGAACTTAATTCACCCCTCCACTTT. The rearrangement joins TRBV3-1 (or the pseudogene TRBV3-2) to TRBJ1-6; D not resolved. V dropped 4 bases and J dropped 6 bases, with 7 bases sitting between them. Germline CDR1 reads LGHDT; CDR2 reads YNNKEL (reference sequence). The CDR3 is 13 residues long.

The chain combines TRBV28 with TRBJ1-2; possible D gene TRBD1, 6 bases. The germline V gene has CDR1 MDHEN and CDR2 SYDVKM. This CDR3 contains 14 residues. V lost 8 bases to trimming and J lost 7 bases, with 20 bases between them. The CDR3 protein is CASVNRERSSGYTF. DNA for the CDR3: TGTGCCAGCGTAAACAGGGAGCGCTCTAGTGGCTACACCTTC.

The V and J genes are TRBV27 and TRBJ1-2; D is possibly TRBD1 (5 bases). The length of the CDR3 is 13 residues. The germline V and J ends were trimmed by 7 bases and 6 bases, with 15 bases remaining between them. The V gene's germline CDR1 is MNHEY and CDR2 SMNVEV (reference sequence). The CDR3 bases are TGTGCCAGCACCGGGGGGGTGGGCGATGGCTACACCTTC. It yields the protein CASTGGVGDGYTF.

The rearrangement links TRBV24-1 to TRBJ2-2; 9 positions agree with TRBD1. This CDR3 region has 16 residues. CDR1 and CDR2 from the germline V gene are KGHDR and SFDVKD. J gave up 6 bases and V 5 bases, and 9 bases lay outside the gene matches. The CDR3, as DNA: TGTGCCACCAGTGCCTCACAGGGGGCGGGTTCCGGGGAGCTGTTTTTT. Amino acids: CATSASQGAGSGELFF.

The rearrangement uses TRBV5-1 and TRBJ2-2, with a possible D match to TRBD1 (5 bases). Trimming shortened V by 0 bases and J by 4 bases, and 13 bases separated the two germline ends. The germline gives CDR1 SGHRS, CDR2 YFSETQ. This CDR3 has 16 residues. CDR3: CASSLAGAVGTGELFF. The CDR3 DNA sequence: TGCGCCAGCAGCTTGGCTGGGGCGGTGGGCACCGGGGAGCTGTTTTTT.